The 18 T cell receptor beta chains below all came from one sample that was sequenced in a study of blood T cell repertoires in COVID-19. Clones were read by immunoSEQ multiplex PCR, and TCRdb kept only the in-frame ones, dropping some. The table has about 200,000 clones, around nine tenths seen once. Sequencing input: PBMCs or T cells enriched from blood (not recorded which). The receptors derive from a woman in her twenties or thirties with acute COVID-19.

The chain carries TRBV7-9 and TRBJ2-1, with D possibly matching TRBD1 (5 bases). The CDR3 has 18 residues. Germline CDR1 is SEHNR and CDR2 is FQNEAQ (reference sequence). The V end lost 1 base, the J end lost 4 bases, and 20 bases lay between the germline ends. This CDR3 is CASSLGTPGVKAYNEQFF. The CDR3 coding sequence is TGTGCCAGCAGCTTAGGGACACCCGGAGTCAAAGCGTACAATGAGCAGTTCTTC.

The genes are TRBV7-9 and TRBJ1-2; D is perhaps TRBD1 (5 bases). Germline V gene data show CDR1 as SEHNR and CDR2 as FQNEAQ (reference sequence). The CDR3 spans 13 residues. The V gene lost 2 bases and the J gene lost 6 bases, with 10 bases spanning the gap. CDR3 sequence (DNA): TGTGCCAGCAGCTTACAGGGTGGCGATGGCTACACCTTC. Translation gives CASSLQGGDGYTF.

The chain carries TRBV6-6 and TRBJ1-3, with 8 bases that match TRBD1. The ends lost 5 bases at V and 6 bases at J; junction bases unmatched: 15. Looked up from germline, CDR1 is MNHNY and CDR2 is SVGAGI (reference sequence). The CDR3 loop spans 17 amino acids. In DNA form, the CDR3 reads TGTGCCAGCAGTCTTTATACCGGAGGACAGGGAGTAAACACCATATATTTT. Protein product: CASSLYTGGQGVNTIYF.

This chain's CDR3 is CSASANSYEQYF. Here the CDR3 DNA reads TGCAGTGCTAGTGCCAATTCCTACGAGCAGTACTTC. The chain links TRBV20-1 to TRBJ2-7; D unresolved. Germline V gives CDR1 DFQATT, CDR2 SNEGSKA (reference sequence). V was shortened by 3 bases and J by 1 base, with 7 bases between the two germline ends. The CDR3 is 12 residues long.

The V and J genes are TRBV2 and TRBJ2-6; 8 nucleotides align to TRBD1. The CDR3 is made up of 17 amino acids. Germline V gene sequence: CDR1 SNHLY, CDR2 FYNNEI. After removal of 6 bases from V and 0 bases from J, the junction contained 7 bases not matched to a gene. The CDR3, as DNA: TGTGCCAGCAGACGGGACAGGCCATACTCTGGGGCCAACGTCCTGACTTTC. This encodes CASRRDRPYSGANVLTF.

Here the CDR3 reads CASSTRETQYF. The CDR3 coding sequence is TGTGCCAGCAGTACTAGAGAGACCCAGTACTTC. The rearrangement uses TRBV7-9 and TRBJ2-5; maybe TRBD2 (5 bases). The CDR3 is made up of 11 amino acids. The V end was cut by 6 bases, the J end by 4 bases, with 6 bases between. The germline V gene has CDR1 SEHNR and CDR2 FQNEAQ (reference sequence).

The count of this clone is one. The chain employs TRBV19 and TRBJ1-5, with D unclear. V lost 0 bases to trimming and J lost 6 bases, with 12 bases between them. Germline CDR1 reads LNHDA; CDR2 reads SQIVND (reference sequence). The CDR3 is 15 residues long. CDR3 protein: CASSIDRENGQPQHF. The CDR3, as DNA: TGTGCCAGTAGTATAGATCGGGAAAACGGTCAGCCCCAGCATTTT.

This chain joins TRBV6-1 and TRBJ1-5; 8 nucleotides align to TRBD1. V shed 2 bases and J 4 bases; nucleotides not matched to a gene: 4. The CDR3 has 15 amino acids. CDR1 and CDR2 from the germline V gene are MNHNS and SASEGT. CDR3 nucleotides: TGTGCCAGCAGTGAACTAGGACAGGGTAATCAGCCCCAGCATTTT. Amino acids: CASSELGQGNQPQHF.

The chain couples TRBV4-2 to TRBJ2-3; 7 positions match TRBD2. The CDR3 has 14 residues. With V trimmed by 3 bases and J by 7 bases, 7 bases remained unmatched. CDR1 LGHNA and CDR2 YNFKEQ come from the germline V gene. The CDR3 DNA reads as TGTGCCAGCAGCCAGGGGGAGGGAAGGAATACGCAGTATTTT. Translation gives CASSQGEGRNTQYF.

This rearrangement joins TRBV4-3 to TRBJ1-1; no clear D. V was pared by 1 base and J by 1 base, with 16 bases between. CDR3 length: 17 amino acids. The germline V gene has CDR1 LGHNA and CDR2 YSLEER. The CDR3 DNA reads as TGCGCCAGCAGCCAAGCTGGAGGCCCTTTACCGAACACTGAAGCTTTCTTT. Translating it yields CASSQAGGPLPNTEAFF.

The CDR3 nucleotides read TGTGCCAGCAGACGGACGGACAGGGGGAACACTGAAGCTTTCTTT. Amino acids: CASRRTDRGNTEAFF. The V gene is TRBV28, the J gene TRBJ1-1; 9 nucleotides match TRBD1. The V gene end was trimmed by 6 bases and the J gene end by 1 base; junction bases not matched to a gene: 6. The CDR3 is made up of 15 amino acids. CDR1 is MDHEN, CDR2 SYDVKM, per germline.

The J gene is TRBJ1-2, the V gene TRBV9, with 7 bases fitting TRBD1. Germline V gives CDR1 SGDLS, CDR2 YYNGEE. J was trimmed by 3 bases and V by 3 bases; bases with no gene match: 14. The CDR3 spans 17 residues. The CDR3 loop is CASSAPSGQVNYYGYTF. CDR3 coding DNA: TGTGCCAGCAGCGCGCCCTCCGGACAGGTGAACTACTATGGCTACACCTTC.

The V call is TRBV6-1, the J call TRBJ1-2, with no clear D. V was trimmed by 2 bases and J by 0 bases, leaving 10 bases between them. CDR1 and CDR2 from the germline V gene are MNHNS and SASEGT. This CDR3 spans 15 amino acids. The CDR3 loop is CASSERPTANYGYTF. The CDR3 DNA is TGTGCCAGCAGTGAACGGCCAACAGCTAACTATGGCTACACCTTC.

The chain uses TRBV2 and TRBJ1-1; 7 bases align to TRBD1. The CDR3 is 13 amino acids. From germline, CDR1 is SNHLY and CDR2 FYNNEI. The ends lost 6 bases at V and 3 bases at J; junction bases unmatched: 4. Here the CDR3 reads CASSPGTDTEAFF. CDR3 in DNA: TGTGCCAGCAGCCCCGGGACAGACACTGAAGCTTTCTTT.

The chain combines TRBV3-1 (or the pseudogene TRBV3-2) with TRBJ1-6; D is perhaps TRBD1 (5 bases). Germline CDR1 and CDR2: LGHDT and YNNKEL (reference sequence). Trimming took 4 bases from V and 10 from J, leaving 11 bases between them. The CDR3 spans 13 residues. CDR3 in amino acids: CASSPRGDSPLHF. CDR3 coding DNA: TGTGCCAGCAGCCCCCGGGGGGACTCACCCCTCCACTTT.

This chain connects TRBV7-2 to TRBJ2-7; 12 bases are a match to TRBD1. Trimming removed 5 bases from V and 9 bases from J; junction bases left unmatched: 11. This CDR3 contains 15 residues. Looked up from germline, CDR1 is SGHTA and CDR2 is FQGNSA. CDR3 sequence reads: CASSGTGTGGIGQYF. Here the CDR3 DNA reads TGTGCCAGCAGCGGGACCGGGACAGGGGGCATAGGGCAGTACTTC.

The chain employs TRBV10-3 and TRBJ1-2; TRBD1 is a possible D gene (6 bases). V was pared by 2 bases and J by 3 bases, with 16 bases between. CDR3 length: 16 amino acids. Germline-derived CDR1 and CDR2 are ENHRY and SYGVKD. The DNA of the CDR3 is TGTGCCATCAGTGAGGGACAGTCTACCCGGGACTATGGCTACACCTTC. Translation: CAISEGQSTRDYGYTF.

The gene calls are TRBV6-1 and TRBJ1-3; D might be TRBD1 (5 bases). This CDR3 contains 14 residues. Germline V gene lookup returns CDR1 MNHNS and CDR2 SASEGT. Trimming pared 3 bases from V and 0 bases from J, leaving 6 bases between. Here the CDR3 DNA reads TGTGCCAGCAGTGACAGGGACTCTGGAAACACCATATATTTT. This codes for CASSDRDSGNTIYF.